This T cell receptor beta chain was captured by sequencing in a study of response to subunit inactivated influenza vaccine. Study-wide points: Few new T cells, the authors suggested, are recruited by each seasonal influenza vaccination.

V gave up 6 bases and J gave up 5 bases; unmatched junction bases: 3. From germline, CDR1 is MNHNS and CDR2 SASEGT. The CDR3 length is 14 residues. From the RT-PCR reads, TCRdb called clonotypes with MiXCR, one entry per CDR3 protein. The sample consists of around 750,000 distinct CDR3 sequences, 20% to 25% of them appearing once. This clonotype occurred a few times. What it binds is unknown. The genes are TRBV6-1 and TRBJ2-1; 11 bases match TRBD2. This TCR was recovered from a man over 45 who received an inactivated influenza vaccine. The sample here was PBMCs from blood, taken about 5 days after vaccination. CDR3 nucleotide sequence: TGTGCCAGCAGGCGACTAGCGGGAAACAATGAGCAGTTCTTC. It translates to CASRRLAGNNEQFF.